These 27 T cell receptor beta chains share one sample of origin, sequenced in a study of T cells in Graves' hyperthyroidism and ophthalmopathy (dated by TCRdb to about 2019). Library preparation employed multiplex PCR. The instrument given in TCRdb is Illumina HiSeq 2000. Amplification of TCR beta CDR3 regions was carried out from RNA transcripts. For the first round of RT-PCR on the TCR CDR3, the HTBI primer set was used together with the Qiagen OneStep RT-PCR kit. TCRdb reprocessed the public reads (quality trimming at Q25 with fastp, clone calling with MiXCR) and kept in-frame beta chains. Entries are consolidated by CDR3 protein sequence, retaining the most common genes and DNA. This sample has approximately 200,000 distinct CDR3 sequences in its table, and around 19% of those were observed once. Over 35% of the sample is in the top ten clones. The sequencing input was blood. These receptors came from a man aged 40-49 years with Graves' hyperthyroidism.

The rearrangement links TRBV11-2 to TRBJ2-2; 13 nucleotides agree with TRBD2. V shed 7 bases and J 7 bases; nucleotides not matched to a gene: 12. The CDR3 covers 17 residues. Looked up from germline, CDR1 is SGHAT and CDR2 is FQNNGV. This chain's CDR3 is CASTPGTSGTFSGELFF. The CDR3 DNA follows: TGTGCCAGCACTCCCGGGACTAGCGGGACCTTTAGCGGGGAGCTGTTTTTT.

There are many counts of this clonotype. The chain uses TRBV20-1 and TRBJ2-3; 9 positions agree with TRBD2. CDR1 is DFQATT, CDR2 SNEGSKA, per germline (reference sequence). This CDR3 contains 12 residues. Unmatched junction bases numbered 2, after V lost 3 bases and J lost 7 bases. CDR3 in DNA: TGCAGTGCTAGTGGGACTAGCTATACGCAGTATTTT. Translating it yields CSASGTSYTQYF.

For the CDR3, the DNA is TGCGCCAGCAGCTGGGGCGGGGCAGGGGGCTTCTCCTACAATGAGCAGTTCTTC. Translation gives CASSWGGAGGFSYNEQFF. J is TRBJ2-1 and V is TRBV5-1; TRBD1 agrees at 8 bases. CDR3 length equals 18 residues. Germline values: CDR1 SGHRS, CDR2 YFSETQ. J gave up 0 bases and V 3 bases, and 11 bases lay outside the gene matches.

This clonotype was counted many times. The chain combines TRBV30 with TRBJ1-1; D might be TRBD1 (5 bases). Germline V gene data show CDR1 as GTSNPN and CDR2 as SVGIG (reference sequence). Trimming shortened V by 4 bases and J by 2 bases, and 11 bases separated the two germline ends. The CDR3 totals 13 residues. The CDR3 loop is CAWNAQVNTEAFF. CDR3 nucleotides: TGTGCCTGGAATGCACAGGTCAACACTGAAGCTTTCTTT.

This clonotype has at least ten counts. The J gene is TRBJ2-1, the V gene TRBV28; 10 bases map to TRBD1. There are 15 residues in the CDR3. CDR1 is MDHEN and CDR2 is SYDVKM in the germline V gene. Trimming removed 2 bases from V and 6 bases from J; junction bases left unmatched: 4. In DNA form, the CDR3 reads TGTGCCAGCAGTTTAACCGGGACAGGGGTCAATGAGCAGTTCTTC. It is translated as CASSLTGTGVNEQFF.

In its sample, this clonotype was seen many times. In DNA form, the CDR3 reads TGTGCCAGCAGCCCCTGGGCCGGGACAGTAAGTGGAGGCTACACCTTC. It translates to CASSPWAGTVSGGYTF. The chain links TRBV7-2 to TRBJ1-2; 7 positions match TRBD1. The germline V gene encodes CDR1 SGHTA and CDR2 FQGNSA. The length of the CDR3 is 16 residues. V trimming: 5 bases; J trimming: 8 bases; junction bases outside the gene matches: 17.

This clonotype was counted a few times. The chain carries TRBV28 and TRBJ2-7; 7 bases line up with TRBD1. Germline assignment: CDR1 MDHEN and CDR2 SYDVKM. V shed 6 bases and J 2 bases; nucleotides not matched to a gene: 7. There are 14 residues in the CDR3. The CDR3: CASSGTARPYEQYF. DNA for the CDR3: TGTGCCAGCAGCGGGACAGCGCGGCCCTACGAGCAGTACTTC. The variable domain in full, with the rest retrieved from reference TRBV28 and TRBJ2-7, is DVKVTQSSRYLVKRTGEKVFLECVQDMDHENMFWYRQDPGLGLRLIYFSYDVKMKEKGDIPEGYSVSREKKERFSLILESASTNQTSMYLCASSGTARPYEQYFGPGTRLTVT.

This clonotype has a count of ten or more. The CDR3 nucleotides read TGTGCCAGCAGCTTGACTCCTTGGGCTACGCAGTATTTT. Encoded protein: CASSLTPWATQYF. The chain links TRBV7-2 to TRBJ2-3, with D unclear. CDR1 is SGHTA and CDR2 is FQGNSA in the germline V gene. V lost 3 bases and J 8 bases, leaving 12 bases between the germline ends. The CDR3 is made up of 13 amino acids.

This clonotype has a count of ten or more. This chain uses TRBV7-2 with TRBJ2-2, with 11 positions matching TRBD2. There are 17 residues in the CDR3. In germline, CDR1 is SGHTA, CDR2 FQGNSA. Losses at the gene ends were 5 bases for V and 4 bases for J; bases not matched to a gene: 9. The CDR3 sequence is CASSTAPTSGATGELFF. In DNA form, the CDR3 reads TGTGCCAGCAGCACCGCTCCGACTAGCGGGGCCACCGGGGAGCTGTTTTTT.

This clonotype was seen at least ten times. The J gene is TRBJ2-5, the V gene TRBV18, with 8 bases that match TRBD1. Germline CDR1 KGHSH, CDR2 LQKENI. Trimming took 2 bases from V and 4 from J; bases not matched to a gene: 3. The CDR3 consists of 14 residues. The CDR3 sequence is CASSPGQGPETQYF. The CDR3 DNA reads TGTGCCAGCTCACCAGGACAGGGCCCAGAGACCCAGTACTTC.

This clonotype came up many times. The chain joins TRBV3-1 to TRBJ1-2; D is undetermined. The V and J ends lost 5 bases and 5 bases respectively, with 9 bases between them. Germline lookup yields CDR1 LGHDT and CDR2 YNNKEL (reference sequence). This CDR3 region has 12 residues. CDR3 DNA sequence: TGTGCCAGCAGCACAAACCTGTATGGCTACACCTTC. Translation gives CASSTNLYGYTF.

The V and J genes are TRBV4-1 and TRBJ1-1; 8 bases line up with TRBD1. This CDR3 comprises 13 residues. Germline trimming cut 4 bases from V and 7 bases from J; bases unmatched to any gene: 5. Germline CDR1 is MGHRA and CDR2 is YSYEKL. In DNA form, the CDR3 reads TGCGCCAGCAGCCCACACGACAGGGGTGAAGCTTTCTTT. It codes for CASSPHDRGEAFF.

The table lists this clonotype with many counts. The rearrangement joins TRBV11-1 to TRBJ1-1; TRBD1 might be the D (5 bases). Trimming removed 5 bases at V and 14 bases at J, with 21 bases between. Germline CDR1 reads SGHAT; CDR2 reads FQDESV (reference sequence). This CDR3 has 13 amino acids. The CDR3 is CASSPEPQGAEFF. The CDR3 DNA sequence: TGTGCCAGCAGCCCCGAACCTCAGGGCGCCGAATTCTTT.

Many counts were recorded for this clonotype. V usage is TRBV18 and J usage is TRBJ2-1, with D possibly matching TRBD2 (5 bases). V shed 0 bases and J shed 6 bases, with 12 bases lying between them. Germline loops: CDR1 KGHSH, CDR2 LQKENI. CDR3 length equals 15 residues. CDR3 bases: TGTGCCAGCTCACCACCGGTTTCCGGGGTCAATGAGCAGTTCTTC. Protein sequence: CASSPPVSGVNEQFF.

The CDR3 nucleotides read TGTGCCATCAGTTGGGGGGCGATTGACACAGATACGCAGTATTTT. This translates into CAISWGAIDTDTQYF. The chain employs TRBV10-3 and TRBJ2-3, with D possibly called TRBD1 or TRBD2 (6 bases each). The V end was cut by 5 bases, the J end by 2 bases, with 14 bases between. This CDR3 comprises 15 residues. Germline CDR1 ENHRY, CDR2 SYGVKD.

In its sample, this clonotype was seen a few times. The rearrangement links TRBV20-1 to TRBJ1-6; possible D gene TRBD1, 6 bases. This CDR3 spans 16 amino acids. V lost 0 bases and J 9 bases, leaving 18 bases between the germline ends. Looked up from germline, CDR1 is DFQATT and CDR2 is SNEGSKA (reference sequence). CDR3 protein: CSARDIIQGGGSPLHF. CDR3 coding DNA: TGCAGTGCTAGAGATATAATACAGGGTGGAGGTTCACCCCTCCACTTT.

There are many counts of this clonotype. The genes are TRBV20-1 and TRBJ1-2; weak D call: TRBD1 (5 bases). The CDR3 is 13 residues long. V was trimmed by 3 bases and J by 4 bases, leaving 12 bases between them. Germline-derived CDR1 and CDR2 are DFQATT and SNEGSKA (reference sequence). The CDR3 bases are TGCAGTGCTAGTCCCACAGGCCCCTATGGCTACACCTTC. It yields the protein CSASPTGPYGYTF.

This clonotype was observed at least ten times. The gene calls are TRBV2 and TRBJ1-1; D unclear. The CDR3 length is 12 residues. V was cut by 10 bases and J by 2 bases, with 11 bases left in between. Germline V CDR1 and CDR2: SNHLY, FYNNEI. For the CDR3, the DNA is TGTGCCACCTCGACGGACAACACTGAAGCTTTCTTT. It encodes CATSTDNTEAFF.

This clonotype appeared once. The rearrangement links TRBV7-8 to TRBJ2-1, with 12 bases identical to TRBD2. V lost 5 bases, J lost 7 bases, and 9 bases stayed unmatched. CDR3 length equals 16 residues. Looked up from germline, CDR1 is SGHVS and CDR2 is FQNEAQ. The CDR3 is CASSRQLAGGRNEQFF. CDR3 DNA: TGTGCCAGCAGCCGCCAACTAGCGGGGGGACGGAATGAGCAGTTCTTC.

The chain joins TRBV19 to TRBJ2-3; the D gene is possibly TRBD1 (8 bases). V lost 5 bases to trimming and J lost 0 bases, with 18 bases between them. Germline V gives CDR1 LNHDA, CDR2 SQIVND (reference sequence). The CDR3 runs to 17 residues. Here the CDR3 DNA reads TGTGCCAGTAGTCCCCAGGGGGCGGGAGTTAGCACAGATACGCAGTATTTT. This gives the protein CASSPQGAGVSTDTQYF.

This clonotype was observed at least ten times. The chain couples TRBV6-2 or TRBV6-3 to TRBJ2-1, with 7 nucleotides matching TRBD1. CDR1 and CDR2 from the germline V gene are MNHEY and SVGEGT. This CDR3 has 18 residues. With 3 bases clipped from V and 0 bases from J, the junction kept 11 bases outside the gene matches. CDR3 sequence reads: CASSYRTTGDISYNEQFF. CDR3 coding DNA: TGTGCCAGCAGTTATCGAACTACAGGGGACATCTCCTACAATGAGCAGTTCTTC.

This clonotype was seen repeatedly, ten times or more. V is TRBV13 and J is TRBJ2-7; D tentatively fits TRBD1 or TRBD2 (6 bases each). This CDR3 region has 14 residues. From germline, CDR1 is PRHDT and CDR2 FYEKMQ (reference sequence). V was clipped by 0 bases and J by 5 bases, with 11 bases between them. CDR3 bases: TGTGCCAGCAGCTTAGGGACAGGAGGGGACGAGCAGTACTTC. Protein product: CASSLGTGGDEQYF.

The chain has TRBV20-1 and TRBJ1-2, with D possibly TRBD1 on 5 matching bases. Trimming removed 0 bases from V and 6 bases from J, with 11 bases in between. Germline CDR1 and CDR2: DFQATT and SNEGSKA (reference sequence). The CDR3 has 13 amino acids. CDR3 sequence reads: CSARDHGTDGYTF. The CDR3 region has the DNA TGCAGTGCTAGAGATCACGGGACGGATGGCTACACCTTC.

This clonotype was found a few times. The J gene is TRBJ1-4, the V gene TRBV19; 8 nucleotides match TRBD1. From germline, CDR1 is LNHDA and CDR2 SQIVND (reference sequence). The CDR3 is 15 amino acids. The junction had 6 bases not matched to a gene; V was cut back by 5 bases and J by 4 bases. The CDR3 here is CASSPQTGDNEKLFF. DNA for the CDR3: TGTGCCAGTAGTCCCCAGACAGGGGATAATGAAAAACTGTTTTTT.

This clonotype was counted a few times. V and J are TRBV27 and TRBJ2-2, with 8 bases aligning to TRBD1. The J segment lost 6 bases and the V segment lost 6 bases, leaving 9 bases of the junction unmatched. Germline assignment: CDR1 MNHEY and CDR2 SMNVEV (reference sequence). The CDR3 is 15 residues long. CDR3 bases: TGTGCCAGCAGGTTACAGGGGGGTTCACCCGGGGAGCTGTTTTTT. This encodes CASRLQGGSPGELFF.

In its sample, this clonotype was seen many times. The rearrangement links TRBV28 to TRBJ1-5, with D perhaps matching TRBD1 (6 bases). This CDR3 contains 14 residues. Trimming took 0 bases from V and 6 from J, leaving 9 bases between them. Germline loops: CDR1 MDHEN, CDR2 SYDVKM. CDR3 DNA: TGTGCCAGCAGTTTATGGTCAGGGGTTCAGCCCCAGCATTTT. Translating gives CASSLWSGVQPQHF.

This clonotype was picked up many times. The rearrangement uses TRBV28 and TRBJ2-1; the match to TRBD2 covers 7 bases. V was pared by 4 bases and J by 0 bases, with 6 bases of the junction left unmatched. The germline V gene has CDR1 MDHEN and CDR2 SYDVKM. CDR3 size: 16 residues. CDR3 amino acids: CASSSWTGGSYNEQFF. CDR3 DNA: TGTGCCAGCAGTTCATGGACGGGGGGCTCCTACAATGAGCAGTTCTTC.